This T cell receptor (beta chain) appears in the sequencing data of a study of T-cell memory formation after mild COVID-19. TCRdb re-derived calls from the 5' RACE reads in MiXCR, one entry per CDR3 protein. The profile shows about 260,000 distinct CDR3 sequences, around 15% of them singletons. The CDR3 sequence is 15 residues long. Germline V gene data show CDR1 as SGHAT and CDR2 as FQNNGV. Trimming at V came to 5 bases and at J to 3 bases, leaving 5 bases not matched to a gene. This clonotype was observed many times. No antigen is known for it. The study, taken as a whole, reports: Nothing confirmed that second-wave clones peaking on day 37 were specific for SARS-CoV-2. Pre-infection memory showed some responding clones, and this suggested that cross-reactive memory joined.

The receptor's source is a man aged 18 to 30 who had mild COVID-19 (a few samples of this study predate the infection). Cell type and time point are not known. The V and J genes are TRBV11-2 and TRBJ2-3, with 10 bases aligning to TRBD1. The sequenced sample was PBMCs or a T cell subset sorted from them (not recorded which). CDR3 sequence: CASSHPGQGTDTQYF. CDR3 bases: TGTGCCAGCAGCCACCCGGGACAGGGGACAGATACGCAGTATTTT.